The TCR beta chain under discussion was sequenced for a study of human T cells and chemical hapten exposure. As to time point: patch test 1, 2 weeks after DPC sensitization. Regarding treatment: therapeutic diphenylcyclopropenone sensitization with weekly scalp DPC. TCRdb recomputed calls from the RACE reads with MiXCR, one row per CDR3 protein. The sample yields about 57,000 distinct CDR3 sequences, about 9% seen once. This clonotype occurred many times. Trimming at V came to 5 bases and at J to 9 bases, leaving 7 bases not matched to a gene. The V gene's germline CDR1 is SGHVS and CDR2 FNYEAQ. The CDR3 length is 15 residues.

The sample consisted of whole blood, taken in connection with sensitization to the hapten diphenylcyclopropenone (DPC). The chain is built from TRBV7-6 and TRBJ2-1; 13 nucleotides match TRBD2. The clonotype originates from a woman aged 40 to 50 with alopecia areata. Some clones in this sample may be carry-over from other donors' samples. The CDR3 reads CASSTGLAGAVEQFF. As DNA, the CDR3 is TGTGCCAGCAGCACCGGACTAGCGGGGGCGGTTGAGCAGTTCTTC.